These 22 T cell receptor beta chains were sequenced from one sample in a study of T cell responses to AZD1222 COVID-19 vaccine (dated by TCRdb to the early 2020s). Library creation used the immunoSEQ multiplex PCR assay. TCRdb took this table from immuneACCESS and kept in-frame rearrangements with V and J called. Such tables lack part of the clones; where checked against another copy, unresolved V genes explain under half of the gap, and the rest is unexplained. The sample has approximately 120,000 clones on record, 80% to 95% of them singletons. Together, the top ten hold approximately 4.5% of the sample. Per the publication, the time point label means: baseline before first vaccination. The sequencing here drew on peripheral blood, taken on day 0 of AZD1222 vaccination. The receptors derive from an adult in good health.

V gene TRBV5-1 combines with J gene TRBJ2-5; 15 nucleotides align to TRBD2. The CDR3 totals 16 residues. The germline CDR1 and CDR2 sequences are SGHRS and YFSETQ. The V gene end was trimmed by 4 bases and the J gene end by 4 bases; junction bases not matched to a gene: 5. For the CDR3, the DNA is TGCGCCAGCAGCCCGGGACTAGCGGGGGGCTTAGAGACCCAGTACTTC. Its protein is CASSPGLAGGLETQYF.

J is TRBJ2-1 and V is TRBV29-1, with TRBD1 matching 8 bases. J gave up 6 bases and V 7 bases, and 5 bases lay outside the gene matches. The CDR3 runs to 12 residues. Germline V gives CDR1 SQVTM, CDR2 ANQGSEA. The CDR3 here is CSAPTGGNEQFF. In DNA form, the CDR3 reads TGCAGCGCACCAACAGGGGGCAATGAGCAGTTCTTC.

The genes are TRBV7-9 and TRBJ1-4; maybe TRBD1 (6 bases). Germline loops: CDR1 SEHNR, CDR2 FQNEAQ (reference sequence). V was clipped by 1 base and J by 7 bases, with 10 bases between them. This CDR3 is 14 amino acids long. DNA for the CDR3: TGTGCCAGCAGCTTAGTGGGGGCAGGTGAAAAACTGTTTTTT. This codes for CASSLVGAGEKLFF.

The DNA of the CDR3 is TGTGCCAGCAGTGACTTGGGGGGGCCCCACAATGAGCAGTTCTTC. It encodes CASSDLGGPHNEQFF. The rearrangement joins TRBV6-4 to TRBJ2-1; a weak D match, TRBD2 (7 bases). The CDR3 runs 15 residues. Trimming removed 1 base at V and 5 bases at J, with 12 bases between. From germline, CDR1 is MRHNA and CDR2 SNTAGT.

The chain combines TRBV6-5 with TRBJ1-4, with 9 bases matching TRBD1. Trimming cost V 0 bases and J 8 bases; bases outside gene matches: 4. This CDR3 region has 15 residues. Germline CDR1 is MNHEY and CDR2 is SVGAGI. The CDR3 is CASSYSGTGQEKLFF. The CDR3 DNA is TGTGCCAGCAGTTACTCCGGGACAGGGCAAGAAAAACTGTTTTTT.

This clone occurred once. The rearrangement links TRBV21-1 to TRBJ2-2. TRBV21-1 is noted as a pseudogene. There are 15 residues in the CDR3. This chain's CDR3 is CASSRGAVNTGELFF. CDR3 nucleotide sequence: TGTGCCAGCAGCAGGGGGGCAGTAAACACCGGGGAGCTGTTTTTT.

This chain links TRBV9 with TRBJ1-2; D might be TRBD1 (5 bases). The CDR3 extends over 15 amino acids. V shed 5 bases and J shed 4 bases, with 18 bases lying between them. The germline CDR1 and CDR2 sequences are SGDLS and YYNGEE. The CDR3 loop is CASSSGQDGSYGYTF. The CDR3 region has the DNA TGTGCCAGCAGTTCAGGGCAGGATGGGAGCTATGGCTACACCTTC. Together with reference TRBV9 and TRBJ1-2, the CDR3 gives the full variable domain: DSGVTQTPKHLITATGQRVTLRCSPRSGDLSVYWYQQSLDQGLQFLIQYYNGEERAKGNILERFSAQQFPDLHSELNLSSLELGDSALYFCASSSGQDGSYGYTFGSGTRLTVV.

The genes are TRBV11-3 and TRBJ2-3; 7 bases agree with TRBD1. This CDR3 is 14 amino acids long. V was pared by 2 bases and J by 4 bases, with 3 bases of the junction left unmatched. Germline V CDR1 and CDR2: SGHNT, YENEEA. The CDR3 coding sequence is TGTGCCAGCAGCTTACGACAGGGCGCAGATACGCAGTATTTT. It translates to CASSLRQGADTQYF.

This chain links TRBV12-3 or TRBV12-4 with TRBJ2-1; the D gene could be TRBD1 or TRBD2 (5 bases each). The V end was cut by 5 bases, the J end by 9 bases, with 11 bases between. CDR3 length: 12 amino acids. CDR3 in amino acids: CASSHQGREQFF. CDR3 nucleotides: TGTGCCAGCAGTCACCAGGGACGTGAGCAGTTCTTC.

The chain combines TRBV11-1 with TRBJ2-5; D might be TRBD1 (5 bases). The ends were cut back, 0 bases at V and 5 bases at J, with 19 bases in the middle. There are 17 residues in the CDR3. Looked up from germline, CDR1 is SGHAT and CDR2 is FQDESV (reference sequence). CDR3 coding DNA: TGTGCCAGCAGCTTAGCGCCCCCGGACACGGCCCGGGAGACCCAGTACTTC. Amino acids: CASSLAPPDTARETQYF.

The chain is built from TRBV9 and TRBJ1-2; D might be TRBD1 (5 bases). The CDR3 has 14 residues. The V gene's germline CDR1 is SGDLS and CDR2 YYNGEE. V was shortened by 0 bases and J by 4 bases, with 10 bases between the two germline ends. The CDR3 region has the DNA TGTGCCAGCAGCGTAGGGGGCGCAACCTATGGCTACACCTTC. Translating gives CASSVGGATYGYTF.

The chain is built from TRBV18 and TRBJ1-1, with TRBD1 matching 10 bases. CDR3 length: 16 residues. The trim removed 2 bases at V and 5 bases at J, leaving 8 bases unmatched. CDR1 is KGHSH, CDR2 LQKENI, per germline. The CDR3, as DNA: TGTGCCAGCTCACCATTAACCGGGACAGGGGAAACTGAAGCTTTCTTT. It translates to CASSPLTGTGETEAFF.

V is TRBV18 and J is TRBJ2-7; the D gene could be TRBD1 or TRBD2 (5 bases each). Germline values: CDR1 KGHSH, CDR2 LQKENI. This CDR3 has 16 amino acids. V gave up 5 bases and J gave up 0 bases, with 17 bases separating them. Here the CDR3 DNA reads TGTGCCAGCTCAAAAGAACCAGGTGGGGGCTCCTACGAGCAGTACTTC. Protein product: CASSKEPGGGSYEQYF.

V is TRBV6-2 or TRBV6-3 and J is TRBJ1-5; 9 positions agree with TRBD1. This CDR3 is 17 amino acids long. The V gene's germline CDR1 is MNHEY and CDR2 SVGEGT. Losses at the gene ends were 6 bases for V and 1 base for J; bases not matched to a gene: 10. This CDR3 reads CASSRDRARRSNQPQHF. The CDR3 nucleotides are TGTGCCAGCAGCCGGGACAGGGCTAGAAGGAGCAATCAGCCCCAGCATTTT.

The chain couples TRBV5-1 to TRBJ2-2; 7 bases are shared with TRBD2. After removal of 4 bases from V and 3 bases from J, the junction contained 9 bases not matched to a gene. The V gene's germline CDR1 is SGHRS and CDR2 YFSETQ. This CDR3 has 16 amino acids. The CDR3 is CASSPWRAGDTGELFF. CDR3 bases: TGCGCCAGCAGCCCCTGGAGGGCGGGGGACACCGGGGAGCTGTTTTTT.

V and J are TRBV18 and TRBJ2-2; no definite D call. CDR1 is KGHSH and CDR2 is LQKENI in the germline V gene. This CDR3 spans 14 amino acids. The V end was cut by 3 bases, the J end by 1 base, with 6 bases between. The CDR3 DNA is TGTGCCAGCTCACCCAGACAGAACACCGGGGAGCTGTTTTTT. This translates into CASSPRQNTGELFF.

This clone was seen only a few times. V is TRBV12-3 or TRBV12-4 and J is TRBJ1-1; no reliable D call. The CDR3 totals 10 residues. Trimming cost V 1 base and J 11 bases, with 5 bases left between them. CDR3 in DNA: TGTGCCAGCAGTTTAGGGGCGGCTTTCTTT. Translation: CASSLGAAFF.

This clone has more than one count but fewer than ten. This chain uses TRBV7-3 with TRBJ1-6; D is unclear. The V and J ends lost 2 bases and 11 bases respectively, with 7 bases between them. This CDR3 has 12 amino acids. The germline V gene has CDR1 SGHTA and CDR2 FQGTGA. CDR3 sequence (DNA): TGTGCCAGCAGCTTAGGCATCCCACCCCTCCACTTT. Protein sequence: CASSLGIPPLHF.

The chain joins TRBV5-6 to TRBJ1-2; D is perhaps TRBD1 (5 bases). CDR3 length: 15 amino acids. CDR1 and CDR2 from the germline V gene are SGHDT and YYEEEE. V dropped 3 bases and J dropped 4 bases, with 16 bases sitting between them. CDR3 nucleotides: TGTGCCAGCAGCTCACAGGACGGCGGGGGCTATGGCTACACCTTC. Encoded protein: CASSSQDGGGYGYTF. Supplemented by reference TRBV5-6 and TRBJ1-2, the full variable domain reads DAGVTQSPTHLIKTRGQQVTLRCSPKSGHDTVSWYQQALGQGPQFIFQYYEEEERQRGNFPDRFSGHQFPNYSSELNVNALLLGDSALYLCASSSQDGGGYGYTFGSGTRLTVV.

The CDR3 DNA follows: TGTGCCAGCAGCTTGGGTCCGGGAGGCAACTATGGCTACACCTTC. Encoded protein: CASSLGPGGNYGYTF. V usage is TRBV5-6 and J usage is TRBJ1-2; D is ambiguous. The CDR3 covers 15 residues. Germline CDR1 and CDR2: SGHDT and YYEEEE. Deletions cut 0 bases from V and 2 bases from J, with 11 bases between.

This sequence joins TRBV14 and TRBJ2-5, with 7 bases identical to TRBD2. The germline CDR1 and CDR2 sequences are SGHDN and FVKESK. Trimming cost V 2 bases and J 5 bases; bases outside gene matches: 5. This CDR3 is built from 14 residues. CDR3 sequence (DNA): TGTGCCAGCAGCCAATGGACCGGGGGGGAGACCCAGTACTTC. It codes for CASSQWTGGETQYF.

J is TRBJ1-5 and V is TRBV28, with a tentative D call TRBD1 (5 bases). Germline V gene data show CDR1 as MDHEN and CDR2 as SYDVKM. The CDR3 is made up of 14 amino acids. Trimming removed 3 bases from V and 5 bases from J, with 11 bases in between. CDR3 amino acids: CASSLRGSDQPQHF. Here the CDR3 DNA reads TGTGCCAGCAGTTTGAGGGGCTCGGATCAGCCCCAGCATTTT. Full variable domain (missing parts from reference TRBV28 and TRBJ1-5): DVKVTQSSRYLVKRTGEKVFLECVQDMDHENMFWYRQDPGLGLRLIYFSYDVKMKEKGDIPEGYSVSREKKERFSLILESASTNQTSMYLCASSLRGSDQPQHFGDGTRLSIL.